The 14 T cell receptor beta chains listed next were all sequenced from one sample in a study of cytomegalovirus exposure and HLA in healthy donors (dated by TCRdb to about 2017). The method behind the library was the immunoSEQ multiplex PCR assay. For the multiplex PCR, a mixture combining 60 forward primers for TCR Vbeta segments and 13 reverse primers for TCR Jbeta segments was used. The clones in this table, taken by TCRdb from immuneACCESS, are in-frame only. Not every clone is retained; where verified, under half of the shortfall comes from an unresolved V gene, and the cause of the rest is unknown. Present in this sample are about 170,000 clones, roughly 88% of which were seen just once. The ten largest clones capture approximately 1.3% of the sample. Sequencing was done on a sample of PBMCs. The receptor source for this set is a boy aged 2 to 10 in good health and CMV-seronegative.

The chain's CDR3 is CASSSFYRGGKNIQYF. CDR3 coding DNA: TGTGCCAGCAGCTCCTTCTACAGGGGCGGCAAAAACATTCAGTACTTC. The rearrangement links TRBV13 to TRBJ2-4; 7 bases are a match to TRBD1. The CDR3 contains 16 residues. V shed 4 bases, J shed 3 bases, and the junction held 9 bases outside the gene matches. The V gene's germline CDR1 is PRHDT and CDR2 FYEKMQ (reference sequence). Full variable domain (remainder filled in from reference TRBV13 and TRBJ2-4): AAGVIQSPRHLIKEKRETATLKCYPIPRHDTVYWYQQGPGQDPQFLISFYEKMQSDKGSIPDRFSAQQFSDYHSELNMSSLELGDSALYFCASSSFYRGGKNIQYFGAGTRLSVL.

This chain uses TRBV7-8 with TRBJ2-3; 8 nucleotides match TRBD1. Germline lookup yields CDR1 SGHVS and CDR2 FQNEAQ. J gave up 2 bases and V 4 bases, and 5 bases lay outside the gene matches. This CDR3 spans 15 amino acids. CDR3 DNA sequence: TGTGCCAGCAGCTACCGACAGGGGACCACAGATACGCAGTATTTT. Its protein is CASSYRQGTTDTQYF.

In DNA form, the CDR3 reads TGTGCCAGCAGCTTGAGCTTGGGGCTGACAGGGGGCGATGAAAAACTGTTTTTT. Amino acid sequence: CASSLSLGLTGGDEKLFF. The V call is TRBV5-8, the J call TRBJ1-4, with TRBD1 matching 10 bases. This CDR3 spans 18 amino acids. Losses at the gene ends were 1 base for V and 6 bases for J; bases not matched to a gene: 12. CDR1 SGHTS and CDR2 YDEGEE come from the germline V gene.

The chain has TRBV7-2 and TRBJ2-5; no clear D gene. The J call is in doubt because the DNA end fits TRBJ2-7 better. The CDR3 covers 14 residues. Germline assignment: CDR1 SGHTA and CDR2 FQGNSA. Written as DNA, the CDR3 is TGTGCCAGCAGCTTTCGAGAGAGCTCCTACGAGCAGTACTTC. Amino acid sequence: CASSFRESSYEQYF.

This clone was recorded a few times. The chain carries TRBV30 and TRBJ2-1, with D possibly matching TRBD1 (5 bases). CDR1 GTSNPN and CDR2 SVGIG come from the germline V gene (reference sequence). This CDR3 comprises 14 residues. The V end was cut by 1 base, the J end by 4 bases, with 11 bases between. CDR3 protein: CAWSERGPYNEQFF. The CDR3 coding sequence is TGTGCCTGGAGTGAAAGGGGCCCTTACAATGAGCAGTTCTTC.

The V gene is TRBV30, the J gene TRBJ1-1; tentative D call: TRBD1 (6 bases). V lost 2 bases, J lost 2 bases, and 24 bases lay in between. The V gene's germline CDR1 is GTSNPN and CDR2 SVGIG (reference sequence). The CDR3 totals 18 residues. CDR3 nucleotide sequence: TGTGCCTGGAGTTCCGGACCAGCCGGGCAGGGGAGAAACACTGAAGCTTTCTTT. This translates into CAWSSGPAGQGRNTEAFF.

This clone has just one count. The rearrangement links TRBV2 to TRBJ2-5; 7 bases align to TRBD1. Germline CDR1 SNHLY, CDR2 FYNNEI. The ends lost 9 bases at V and 2 bases at J; junction bases unmatched: 6. The CDR3 runs to 13 residues. CDR3 sequence: CASSGQAQETQYF. The CDR3 DNA follows: TGTGCCAGTTCTGGACAGGCACAAGAGACCCAGTACTTC.

This rearrangement joins TRBV27 to TRBJ2-3; 8 bases are shared with TRBD2. CDR1 MNHEY and CDR2 SMNVEV come from the germline V gene (reference sequence). This CDR3 region has 16 residues. The junction had 6 bases not matched to a gene; V was cut back by 4 bases and J by 0 bases. In DNA, the CDR3 is TGTGCCAGCAGTTCCCATTTAGCGGGGAGCACAGATACGCAGTATTTT. This translates into CASSSHLAGSTDTQYF.

This clone was seen a few times. The chain is built from TRBV7-9 and TRBJ1-4; D remains unclear. The germline V gene encodes CDR1 SEHNR and CDR2 FQNEAQ (reference sequence). Trimming stripped 5 bases from V and 3 bases from J, with 13 bases between. The CDR3 extends over 15 amino acids. The CDR3 here is CASSKYELSNEKLFF. CDR3 sequence (DNA): TGTGCCAGCAGCAAGTATGAACTGTCTAATGAAAAACTGTTTTTT.

The chain links TRBV18 to TRBJ2-1, with D tentatively TRBD2 (6 bases). V lost 1 base, J lost 7 bases, and 17 bases lay in between. Germline V gives CDR1 KGHSH, CDR2 LQKENI. The CDR3 has 16 amino acids. CDR3 DNA: TGTGCCAGCTCACCACGGGGGACTTCCACGGGGAATGAGCAGTTCTTC. This codes for CASSPRGTSTGNEQFF.

This clone has just a few counts. This chain connects TRBV7-6 to TRBJ2-1, with 9 bases aligning to TRBD2. The V and J ends lost 4 bases and 1 base, in that order; junction bases with no gene match: 17. The germline gives CDR1 SGHVS, CDR2 FNYEAQ. CDR3 length: 20 residues. CDR3: CASSSTYGGRVDTSYNEQFF. CDR3 nucleotides: TGTGCCAGCAGCTCCACCTACGGCGGGAGGGTCGATACGTCCTACAATGAGCAGTTCTTC.

The V gene is TRBV30, the J gene TRBJ2-1; D might be TRBD1 (5 bases). The CDR3 has 13 amino acids. The germline CDR1 and CDR2 sequences are GTSNPN and SVGIG (reference sequence). V was pared by 3 bases and J by 8 bases, with 14 bases between. The CDR3 reads CAWSPVDSDEQFF. The CDR3 region has the DNA TGTGCCTGGAGCCCAGTCGACAGTGATGAGCAGTTCTTC. The full variable domain, with the rest looked up from reference TRBV30 and TRBJ2-1, is SQTIHQWPATLVQPVGSPLSLECTVEGTSNPNLYWYRQAAGRGLQLLFYSVGIGQISSEVPQNLSASRPQDRQFILSSKKLLLSDSGFYLCAWSPVDSDEQFFGPGTRLTVL.

The chain has TRBV9 and TRBJ2-2, with 13 positions matching TRBD2. The V segment lost 0 bases and the J segment 4 bases; nucleotides outside the gene matches: 6. The germline CDR1 and CDR2 sequences are SGDLS and YYNGEE. This CDR3 has 18 residues. CDR3 coding DNA: TGTGCCAGCAGCGTAGGTCCCCGGACTAGCGGGAGCACCGGGGAGCTGTTTTTT. Protein sequence: CASSVGPRTSGSTGELFF.

The rearrangement links TRBV19 to TRBJ1-5; a possible D gene is TRBD1 (6 bases). Trimming stripped 4 bases from V and 2 bases from J, with 9 bases between. Germline values: CDR1 LNHDA, CDR2 SQIVND (reference sequence). The CDR3 is 14 residues long. The CDR3 bases are TGTGCCAGTAGTACCACAGGGCGCAATCAGCCCCAGCATTTT. Its protein is CASSTTGRNQPQHF.